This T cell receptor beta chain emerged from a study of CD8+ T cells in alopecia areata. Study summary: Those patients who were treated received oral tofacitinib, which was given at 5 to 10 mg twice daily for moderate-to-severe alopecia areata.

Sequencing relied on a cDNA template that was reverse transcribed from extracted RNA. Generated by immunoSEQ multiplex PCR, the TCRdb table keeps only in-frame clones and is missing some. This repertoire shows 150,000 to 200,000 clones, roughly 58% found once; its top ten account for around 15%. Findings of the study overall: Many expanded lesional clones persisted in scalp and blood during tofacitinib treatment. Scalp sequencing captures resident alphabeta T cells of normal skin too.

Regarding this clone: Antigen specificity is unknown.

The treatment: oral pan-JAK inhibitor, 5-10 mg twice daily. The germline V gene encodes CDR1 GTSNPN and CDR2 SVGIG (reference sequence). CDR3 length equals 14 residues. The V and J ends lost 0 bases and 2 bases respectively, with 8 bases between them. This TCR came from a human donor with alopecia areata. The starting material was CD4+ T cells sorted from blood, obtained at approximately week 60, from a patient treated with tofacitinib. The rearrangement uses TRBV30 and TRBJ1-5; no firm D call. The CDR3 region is CAWSVAVRNQPQHF. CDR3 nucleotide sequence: TGTGCCTGGAGTGTTGCAGTGCGCAATCAGCCCCAGCATTTT.